Below are 27 T cell receptor beta chains sequenced from a single sample in a study of blood T cells in healthy people across ages. Combining a sample-barcoded 5' primer with a J-beta primer mix, a second PCR ran for about 7 to 12 cycles. TCRdb re-analysed the 5' RACE reads in MiXCR, keeping a single row per CDR3 protein. This sample has about 1.7 million distinct CDR3 sequences, with about 30% found just once. Sequencing was carried out using blood. Receptors were obtained from a woman in her thirties in good health.

The sample holds many counts of this clonotype. The chain uses TRBV28 and TRBJ2-7; a weak D match, TRBD1 (6 bases). CDR3 length: 13 residues. Germline values: CDR1 MDHEN, CDR2 SYDVKM. V dropped 7 bases and J dropped 5 bases, with 15 bases sitting between them. CDR3 sequence (DNA): TGTGCCAGCACCAGACAGGTGTTTGACGAGCAGTACTTC. Its protein product is CASTRQVFDEQYF. Filled out from reference TRBV28 and TRBJ2-7, the complete variable domain reads DVKVTQSSRYLVKRTGEKVFLECVQDMDHENMFWYRQDPGLGLRLIYFSYDVKMKEKGDIPEGYSVSREKKERFSLILESASTNQTSMYLCASTRQVFDEQYFGPGTRLTVT.

This clonotype was observed a few times. The chain couples TRBV4-3 to TRBJ2-5; 11 bases align to TRBD1. This CDR3 is built from 17 residues. Germline V gene data show CDR1 as LGHNA and CDR2 as YSLEER. J was trimmed by 4 bases and V by 1 base; bases with no gene match: 8. CDR3: CASSQGSGTGGPETQYF. The CDR3 DNA follows: TGCGCCAGCAGCCAAGGATCCGGGACAGGGGGTCCAGAGACCCAGTACTTC.

CDR3 residues: CASSLGLRDSYNEQFF. CDR3 sequence (DNA): TGTGCCAGCAGCTTAGGGCTAAGGGACTCCTACAATGAGCAGTTCTTC. The chain is built from TRBV7-8 and TRBJ2-1; D unclear. The V end was cut by 1 base, the J end by 0 bases, with 10 bases between. This CDR3 comprises 16 residues. Germline values: CDR1 SGHVS, CDR2 FQNEAQ.

The rearrangement links TRBV20-1 to TRBJ2-7, with D possibly being TRBD2 (5 bases). Germline V gene sequence: CDR1 DFQATT, CDR2 SNEGSKA (reference sequence). The ends were cut back, 2 bases at V and 0 bases at J, with 11 bases in the middle. The CDR3 loop spans 14 amino acids. CDR3 nucleotide sequence: TGCAGTGCTAGAAGAAGCGGCATCTCCTACGAGCAGTACTTC. Encoded protein: CSARRSGISYEQYF.

The rearrangement links TRBV12-3 or TRBV12-4 to TRBJ2-3; perhaps D is TRBD1 or TRBD2 (5 bases each). This CDR3 has 13 residues. V was shortened by 7 bases and J by 5 bases, with 13 bases between the two germline ends. CDR3 sequence reads: CASNGLQGDTQYF. The CDR3, as DNA: TGTGCCAGCAATGGACTTCAGGGAGATACGCAGTATTTT.

This clonotype was detected only a few times. This chain joins TRBV7-9 and TRBJ2-7; no clear D gene. V was cut by 8 bases and J by 3 bases, with 8 bases left in between. The CDR3 extends over 11 amino acids. Per the germline V gene, CDR1 is SEHNR and CDR2 is FQNEAQ (reference sequence). For the CDR3, the DNA is TGTGCCAGCGGAACTATCTACGAGCAGTACTTC. Amino acids: CASGTIYEQYF.

The chain employs TRBV5-1 and TRBJ2-2; 9 bases map to TRBD1. Germline CDR1 SGHRS, CDR2 YFSETQ. V dropped 3 bases and J dropped 7; count of bases not matched to a gene: 7. The CDR3 length is 15 residues. The CDR3 bases are TGCGCCAGCAGCTCCGGGACAGGGTTCGGCGGGGAGCTGTTTTTT. Translating gives CASSSGTGFGGELFF.

This clonotype was found a few times. The V gene is TRBV11-2, the J gene TRBJ2-2; tentatively, D is TRBD2 (5 bases). CDR1 and CDR2 from the germline V gene are SGHAT and FQNNGV. Deletions cut 8 bases from V and 6 bases from J, with 13 bases between. The CDR3 has 13 amino acids. The DNA of the CDR3 is TGTGCCAGCGGGAACGGGGAATCCGGGGAGCTGTTTTTT. It encodes CASGNGESGELFF.

V usage is TRBV5-1 and J usage is TRBJ2-1; 7 bases are a match to TRBD2. Germline assignment: CDR1 SGHRS and CDR2 YFSETQ. Unmatched junction bases numbered 15, after V lost 3 bases and J lost 0 bases. This CDR3 region has 19 residues. This chain's CDR3 is CASSSFGESGTVSYNEQFF. The CDR3 DNA reads as TGCGCCAGCAGCTCCTTTGGGGAGAGCGGGACTGTCTCCTACAATGAGCAGTTCTTC.

This clonotype was seen ten or more times. The chain joins TRBV6-6 to TRBJ2-5; D not resolved. Germline V gives CDR1 MNHNY, CDR2 SVGAGI (reference sequence). CDR3 length equals 14 residues. Trimming removed 0 bases at V and 0 bases at J, with 5 bases between. CDR3 in DNA: TGTGCCAGCAGTTACTCGACCGACCAAGAGACCCAGTACTTC. Translation gives CASSYSTDQETQYF.

V gene TRBV11-2 combines with J gene TRBJ2-7; a possible D gene is TRBD2 (6 bases). CDR3 size: 16 residues. The germline V and J ends were trimmed by 5 bases and 4 bases, with 21 bases remaining between them. Germline V lookup: CDR1 SGHAT, CDR2 FQNNGV. CDR3 DNA sequence: TGTGCCAGCAGCATATTCCCCCCCGGGAGAAGGTACGAGCAGTACGTC. Its translation: CASSIFPPGRRYEQYV.

Comment on this clonotype: A much larger clone is a single base away; this may be a read error. The gene calls are TRBV12-3 or TRBV12-4 and TRBJ2-1; 8 bases match TRBD2. The CDR3 has 14 amino acids. J was trimmed by 8 bases and V by 8 bases; bases with no gene match: 11. This chain's CDR3 is CASGRGLAVDEQFF. The DNA for the CDR3 is TGTGCCAGCGGCCGCGGACTAGCAGTAGATGAGCAGTTCTTC.

V usage is TRBV6-6 and J usage is TRBJ2-7; 11 bases agree with TRBD1. The closer fit of TRBJ2-5 to the DNA end suggests the J call may be wrong. CDR1 and CDR2 from the germline V gene are MNHNY and SVGAGI (reference sequence). The CDR3 totals 15 residues. The CDR3 here is CASSMGQGDKETQYF. The CDR3 coding sequence is TGTGCCAGCAGCATGGGACAGGGGGATAAGGAGACCCAGTACTTC.

This rearrangement joins TRBV20-1 to TRBJ2-2, with a tentative D call TRBD1 (5 bases). With 3 bases removed from V and 0 bases from J, the gap between germline ends came to 11 bases. The germline V gene has CDR1 DFQATT and CDR2 SNEGSKA (reference sequence). The CDR3 loop spans 15 amino acids. In DNA form, the CDR3 reads TGCAGTGCTAGGGACACGCCGTCGAACACCGGGGAGCTGTTTTTT. Protein: CSARDTPSNTGELFF.

The chain has TRBV30 and TRBJ1-1; D is ambiguous. Germline CDR1 is GTSNPN and CDR2 is SVGIG (reference sequence). V lost 2 bases and J 5 bases, leaving 18 bases between the germline ends. This CDR3 comprises 15 residues. The CDR3 protein is CAWSPPLIRGTEAFF. Here the CDR3 DNA reads TGTGCCTGGAGTCCTCCTTTGATCCGAGGAACTGAAGCTTTCTTT. Supplemented by reference TRBV30 and TRBJ1-1, the full variable domain reads SQTIHQWPATLVQPVGSPLSLECTVEGTSNPNLYWYRQAAGRGLQLLFYSVGIGQISSEVPQNLSASRPQDRQFILSSKKLLLSDSGFYLCAWSPPLIRGTEAFFGQGTRLTVV.

This clonotype occurred many times. The chain recombines TRBV3-1 with TRBJ2-1, with 8 bases identical to TRBD2. Germline V gives CDR1 LGHDT, CDR2 YNNKEL (reference sequence). This CDR3 contains 13 residues. Trimming cost V 4 bases and J 7 bases; bases outside gene matches: 3. This CDR3 reads CASSLLAVNEQFF. The CDR3, as DNA: TGTGCCAGCAGCCTACTAGCGGTGAATGAGCAGTTCTTC.

V gene TRBV6-6 combines with J gene TRBJ2-3, with D perhaps matching TRBD2 (7 bases). V lost 9 bases, J lost 8 bases, and 21 bases lay in between. In germline, CDR1 is MNHNY, CDR2 SVGAGI (reference sequence). The CDR3 spans 14 residues. The CDR3 nucleotides are TGTGCCAGTCAGACTAGGGGGGAGGGCCTTACGCAGTATTTT. The encoded protein is CASQTRGEGLTQYF.

The chain recombines TRBV20-1 with TRBJ2-2; D is unresolved. Trimming cost V 6 bases and J 3 bases, with 14 bases left between them. The CDR3 is 14 residues long. Germline lookup yields CDR1 DFQATT and CDR2 SNEGSKA (reference sequence). This CDR3 is CSAPNPTYTGELFF. The CDR3, as DNA: TGCAGTGCCCCTAATCCCACGTACACCGGGGAGCTGTTTTTT.

The chain employs TRBV11-2 and TRBJ1-1; D is unclear. The germline V gene has CDR1 SGHAT and CDR2 FQNNGV. This CDR3 comprises 11 residues. Trimming stripped 6 bases from V and 11 bases from J, with 13 bases between. The CDR3 spells CASRATLGAFF. The CDR3 nucleotides read TGTGCCAGCAGGGCTACCCTCGGTGCTTTCTTT. Filled out from reference TRBV11-2 and TRBJ1-1, the complete variable domain reads EAGVAQSPRYKIIEKRQSVAFWCNPISGHATLYWYQQILGQGPKLLIQFQNNGVVDDSQLPKDRFSAERLKGVDSTLKIQPAKLEDSAVYLCASRATLGAFFGQGTRLTVV.

The CDR3 DNA reads as TGTGCCAGCAGCCCCTTACGCGGCGGGAGGCCACGCTACGAGCAGTACTTC. Protein product: CASSPLRGGRPRYEQYF. The rearrangement uses TRBV5-6 and TRBJ2-5; 8 bases map to TRBD2. TRBJ2-7 explains the end of the DNA better; the J call may be wrong. The CDR3 length is 17 residues. Germline CDR1 SGHDT, CDR2 YYEEEE.

J is TRBJ2-5 and V is TRBV5-1; 9 bases are a match to TRBD1. With V trimmed by 6 bases and J by 5 bases, 14 bases remained unmatched. Germline V gene data show CDR1 as SGHRS and CDR2 as YFSETQ. The CDR3 consists of 16 residues. CDR3 nucleotides: TGCGCCAGCACCACAGGCGGGACAGGGTTCGGGGAGACCCAGTACTTC. Translation: CASTTGGTGFGETQYF.

This clonotype was counted between two and nine times. A much larger clonotype is one base distant, so this may be a read error. The V gene is TRBV29-1, the J gene TRBJ2-1; D unresolved. CDR1 and CDR2 (germline): SQVTM, ANQGSEA. Trimming took 8 bases from V and 10 from J, leaving 9 bases between them. This CDR3 contains 9 residues. This chain's CDR3 is CSLQQEQFF. CDR3 in DNA: TGCAGCCTCCAGCAAGAGCAGTTCTTC.

The table lists this clonotype with a few counts. The CDR3 bases are TGTGCCAGCAGTTCTCCTTCCCGTGACACGAAAGAGAAATATAGCAATCAGCCCCAGCATTTT. Its translation: CASSSPSRDTKEKYSNQPQHF. The gene calls are TRBV27 and TRBJ1-5; D gene ambiguous. The V end was cut by 4 bases, the J end by 0 bases, with 28 bases between. This CDR3 is built from 21 residues. CDR1 and CDR2 (germline): MNHEY, SMNVEV (reference sequence).

This clonotype was detected only a few times. This chain uses TRBV5-1 with TRBJ2-2, with 8 positions matching TRBD2. The CDR3 extends over 15 amino acids. Germline lookup yields CDR1 SGHRS and CDR2 YFSETQ. With 4 bases clipped from V and 6 bases from J, the junction kept 8 bases outside the gene matches. The CDR3 protein is CASSLRTSFAGELFF. In DNA form, the CDR3 reads TGCGCCAGCAGCCTGCGGACTAGCTTCGCCGGGGAGCTGTTTTTT. Full variable domain (outside the CDR3, taken from reference TRBV5-1 and TRBJ2-2): KAGVTQTPRYLIKTRGQQVTLSCSPISGHRSVSWYQQTPGQGLQFLFEYFSETQRNKGNFPGRFSGRQFSNSRSEMNVSTLELGDSALYLCASSLRTSFAGELFFGEGSRLTVL.

The table lists this clonotype with many counts. J is TRBJ2-5 and V is TRBV5-1; TRBD1 agrees at 9 bases. V dropped 0 bases and J dropped 4; count of bases not matched to a gene: 4. Looked up from germline, CDR1 is SGHRS and CDR2 is YFSETQ. The CDR3 is 15 residues long. In nucleotides, the CDR3 is TGCGCCAGCAGCTTGGAGACAGGGGGAAGAGAGACCCAGTACTTC. It encodes CASSLETGGRETQYF.

Only a few counts were recorded for this clonotype. The V call is TRBV5-1, the J call TRBJ1-1, with D possibly matching TRBD1 (5 bases). With 4 bases removed from V and 5 bases from J, the gap between germline ends came to 12 bases. Germline V gene sequence: CDR1 SGHRS, CDR2 YFSETQ. This CDR3 comprises 13 residues. As DNA, the CDR3 is TGCGCCAGCAGCCCTTGGGGGGGGACTGAAGCTTTCTTT. Amino acids: CASSPWGGTEAFF.

Regarding this clonotype: A clone one base away is much larger, so this may be a read error. The missing conserved phenylalanine or tryptophan at the end of this CDR3 makes a read error likely. The V and J genes are TRBV12-3 or TRBV12-4 and TRBJ2-3; D is unresolved. The CDR3 consists of 12 residues. V lost 4 bases and J lost 2, with 4 bases in between. The DNA for the CDR3 is TGTGCCAGCAGTTATAACACAGATACGCAGTATTTG. Protein product: CASSYNTDTQYL.